Presented here are 21 T cell receptor beta chains from one specimen sequenced in a study of regulatory T cells in long-lasting Graves disease. Time point specified: newly diagnosed GD, antithyroid drugs for less than 3 months. The TCR library was prepared using RNA isolated from PBMCs. Arm-PCR of CDR3 regions with iRepertoire HTBI primers generated TCR beta libraries. TCRdb reprocessed the multiplex PCR reads with MiXCR, giving one entry per CDR3 protein. This table holds more than 450,000 distinct CDR3 sequences, around 15% found once. These data are also associated with another study on T cells in Graves' hyperthyroidism and ophthalmopathy.

Material: peripheral blood mononuclear cells (PBMCs), obtained at new diagnosis, from a patient treated with antithyroid drugs. The receptors originated from a man aged 40-50 years with Graves disease.

V is TRBV11-2 and J is TRBJ2-1; no clear D. V lost 5 bases to trimming and J lost 10 bases, with 18 bases between them. Germline CDR1 is SGHAT and CDR2 is FQNNGV. The CDR3 is made up of 14 amino acids. The CDR3 nucleotides read TGTGCCAGCAGCCGCACGTCGTTTCCAGGCGAGCAGTTCTTC. It codes for CASSRTSFPGEQFF.

This clonotype was detected only a few times. This chain uses TRBV28 with TRBJ1-5; the D is unclear. The CDR3 totals 13 residues. The ends were cut back, 2 bases at V and 6 bases at J, with 8 bases in the middle. The germline V gene encodes CDR1 MDHEN and CDR2 SYDVKM. In DNA form, the CDR3 reads TGTGCCAGCAGTTTAGGGGTCGGTCAGCCCCAGCATTTT. This gives the protein CASSLGVGQPQHF.

This clonotype has at least ten counts. This rearrangement joins TRBV5-1 to TRBJ2-5; 8 nucleotides line up with TRBD1. The CDR3 has 13 amino acids. J lost 3 bases, V lost 6 bases, and 4 bases had no gene match. Germline lookup yields CDR1 SGHRS and CDR2 YFSETQ. The CDR3 nucleotides are TGCGCCAGCACCCTGACAGGGGAAGAGACCCAGTACTTC. As protein: CASTLTGEETQYF.

This clonotype was seen more than once but under ten times. The chain joins TRBV30 to TRBJ2-1; D gene uncertain. CDR3 length: 11 amino acids. Germline V gene data show CDR1 as GTSNPN and CDR2 as SVGIG (reference sequence). With 2 bases removed from V and 8 bases from J, the gap between germline ends came to 7 bases. CDR3 in DNA: TGTGCCTGGAGTACCGGGTATGAGCAGTTCTTC. It encodes CAWSTGYEQFF.

This clonotype occurred many times. The genes are TRBV9 and TRBJ2-1; 11 bases align to TRBD2. Losses at the gene ends were 3 bases for V and 0 bases for J; bases not matched to a gene: 2. The CDR3 runs 16 residues. The V gene's germline CDR1 is SGDLS and CDR2 YYNGEE. CDR3 DNA: TGTGCCAGCAGCGCCACTAGCGGGGGCTCCTACAATGAGCAGTTCTTC. Its translation: CASSATSGGSYNEQFF.

CDR3 sequence: CASSSKAGRTGELFF. CDR3 DNA sequence: TGTGCCAGCAGTTCGAAAGCGGGAAGGACCGGGGAGCTGTTTTTT. The chain carries TRBV6-5 and TRBJ2-2; TRBD2 aligns across 7 bases. The CDR3 totals 15 residues. Germline V gene sequence: CDR1 MNHEY, CDR2 SVGAGI. J gave up 5 bases and V 4 bases, and 7 bases lay outside the gene matches.

This clonotype was recorded a few times. This chain uses TRBV9 with TRBJ2-5, with D tentatively TRBD1 (6 bases). Germline CDR1 reads SGDLS; CDR2 reads YYNGEE. The CDR3 extends over 15 amino acids. Trimming removed 2 bases at V and 5 bases at J, with 16 bases between. The CDR3 nucleotides are TGTGCCAGCAGCGTCGGACAGAGTAGGCGTGAGACCCAGTACTTC. Its translation: CASSVGQSRRETQYF.

This clonotype turned up a few times. This chain uses TRBV7-2 with TRBJ1-4; no clear D gene. This CDR3 is 15 amino acids long. The germline V gene has CDR1 SGHTA and CDR2 FQGNSA. Trimming took off 5 bases at V and 0 bases at J, with 10 bases between the two ends. The CDR3 is CASSPQVATNEKLFF. CDR3 nucleotides: TGTGCCAGCAGCCCGCAAGTAGCAACTAATGAAAAACTGTTTTTT.

The CDR3 is CASSRSGDRAHNYGYTF. CDR3 DNA sequence: TGTGCCAGCTCACGCTCCGGTGACAGGGCTCATAACTATGGCTACACCTTC. The V gene is TRBV18, the J gene TRBJ1-2; 7 nucleotides line up with TRBD1. The germline V gene has CDR1 KGHSH and CDR2 LQKENI. Losses at the gene ends were 4 bases for V and 1 base for J; bases not matched to a gene: 12. The CDR3 covers 17 residues.

To note about this clonotype: This may come from a read error, since a much larger clone is one base off. This chain connects TRBV20-1 to TRBJ2-5; D unresolved. The CDR3 sequence is 12 residues long. V dropped 6 bases and J dropped 7 bases, with 15 bases sitting between them. From germline, CDR1 is DFQATT and CDR2 SNEGSKA (reference sequence). CDR3: CSAYTDEGTQYF. CDR3 DNA sequence: TGCAGTGCATATACAGATGAAGGGACCCAGTACTTC.

This clonotype was seen repeatedly, ten times or more. V and J are TRBV5-1 and TRBJ2-4, with 10 bases lining up with TRBD1. Unmatched junction bases numbered 5, after V lost 2 bases and J lost 3 bases. CDR1 and CDR2 (germline): SGHRS, YFSETQ. The CDR3 runs to 16 residues. The DNA for the CDR3 is TGCGCCAGCAGCTTCGGGACAGGGGATGTCAAAAACATTCAGTACTTC. Translating it yields CASSFGTGDVKNIQYF. The variable domain in full, with the rest retrieved from reference TRBV5-1 and TRBJ2-4, is KAGVTQTPRYLIKTRGQQVTLSCSPISGHRSVSWYQQTPGQGLQFLFEYFSETQRNKGNFPGRFSGRQFSNSRSEMNVSTLELGDSALYLCASSFGTGDVKNIQYFGAGTRLSVL.

The chain is built from TRBV10-3 and TRBJ2-1; 7 bases map to TRBD2. After removal of 5 bases from V and 9 bases from J, the junction contained 10 bases not matched to a gene. This CDR3 region has 14 residues. Germline-derived CDR1 and CDR2 are ENHRY and SYGVKD. CDR3 protein: CAISSRTSLVEQFF. Here the CDR3 DNA reads TGTGCCATCAGTTCCCGGACTAGTTTGGTTGAGCAGTTCTTC.

This clonotype was seen a single time. The chain employs TRBV20-1 and TRBJ2-1; no clear D. Trimming cost V 3 bases and J 12 bases, with 9 bases left between them. This CDR3 is 10 amino acids long. Germline CDR1 is DFQATT and CDR2 is SNEGSKA (reference sequence). The CDR3 nucleotides read TGCAGTGCTAGTAACATTGCGCAGTTCTTC. It yields the protein CSASNIAQFF.

This clonotype was found many times. The gene calls are TRBV27 and TRBJ2-7, with 12 bases identical to TRBD1. In germline, CDR1 is MNHEY, CDR2 SMNVEV (reference sequence). V dropped 6 bases and J dropped 7; count of bases not matched to a gene: 13. The CDR3 sequence is 16 residues long. This CDR3 reads CASSRRQGQGAWEQYF. CDR3 DNA sequence: TGTGCCAGCAGCCGGCGGCAGGGACAGGGGGCATGGGAGCAGTACTTC.

This clonotype was seen at least ten times. The rearrangement links TRBV2 to TRBJ2-7; the D gene could be TRBD1 or TRBD2 (5 bases each). V lost 3 bases and J lost 3, with 12 bases in between. Germline CDR1 reads SNHLY; CDR2 reads FYNNEI. This CDR3 has 14 amino acids. The CDR3 loop is CASSEGRDLYEQYF. The CDR3 coding sequence is TGTGCCAGCAGTGAGGGAAGGGACCTCTACGAGCAGTACTTC.

The sample holds one count of this clonotype. The chain has TRBV3-1 and TRBJ1-3; a weak D match, TRBD1 (5 bases). The CDR3 has 17 residues. V was pared by 4 bases and J by 1 base, with 17 bases between. Germline V lookup: CDR1 LGHDT, CDR2 YNNKEL (reference sequence). The CDR3 sequence: CASSPRRGVLSGNTIYF. CDR3 DNA sequence: TGTGCCAGCAGCCCTCGGCGGGGGGTCTTGTCTGGAAACACCATATATTTT. The variable domain in full, completed from reference TRBV3-1 and TRBJ1-3, reads DTAVSQTPKYLVTQMGNDKSIKCEQNLGHDTMYWYKQDSKKFLKIMFSYNNKELIINETVPNRFSPKSPDKAHLNLHINSLELGDSAVYFCASSPRRGVLSGNTIYFGEGSWLTVV.

This clonotype was counted ten times or more. The rearrangement joins TRBV11-2 to TRBJ2-3, with 7 positions matching TRBD2. The germline V gene has CDR1 SGHAT and CDR2 FQNNGV. V was clipped by 2 bases and J by 3 bases; unmatched bases: 8. The CDR3 extends over 16 amino acids. CDR3 in amino acids: CASSLNPGLRTDTQYF. Here the CDR3 DNA reads TGTGCCAGCAGCTTAAACCCGGGACTAAGGACAGATACGCAGTATTTT. Using reference TRBV11-2 and TRBJ2-3 for the parts outside the CDR3, the full variable domain is EAGVAQSPRYKIIEKRQSVAFWCNPISGHATLYWYQQILGQGPKLLIQFQNNGVVDDSQLPKDRFSAERLKGVDSTLKIQPAKLEDSAVYLCASSLNPGLRTDTQYFGPGTRLTVL.

This clonotype was counted only a few times. A junction boundary mismatches the germline segment, possibly from a read error. V gene TRBV12-3 or TRBV12-4 combines with J gene TRBJ1-2; D is uncertain. The CDR3 extends over 15 amino acids. CDR3 in amino acids: CAGSFFGRPGYGYTF. CDR3 nucleotides: TGTGCCGGCAGTTTTTTTGGCCGGCCTGGGTATGGCTACACCTTC.

This clonotype has more than one count but fewer than ten. The germline gene is not matched at one end of the junction; a read error may be the cause. The chain uses TRBV5-4 and TRBJ2-3; 13 nucleotides line up with TRBD2. Germline CDR1 SGHNT, CDR2 YYREEE (reference sequence). The length of the CDR3 is 16 residues. The CDR3: CASSLRTSGSTDTRYF. The CDR3 DNA is TGTGCCAGCAGCTTGAGGACTAGCGGGAGCACAGATACGCGGTATTTT. Looking up the rest from reference TRBV5-4 and TRBJ2-3 gives the full variable domain: ETGVTQSPTHLIKTRGQQVTLRCSSQSGHNTVSWYQQALGQGPQFIFQYYREEENGRGNFPPRFSGLQFPNYSSELNVNALELDDSALYLCASSLRTSGSTDTRYFGPGTRLTVL.

V gene TRBV12-3 or TRBV12-4 combines with J gene TRBJ2-4; 10 bases align to TRBD2. The CDR3 is 22 amino acids. Losses at the gene ends were 9 bases for V and 2 bases for J; bases not matched to a gene: 28. CDR3 protein: CARQGGGGFRPSGSETKNIQYF. For the CDR3, the DNA is TGTGCCAGACAAGGGGGGGGGGGATTCCGCCCTAGCGGGAGTGAAACCAAAAACATTCAGTACTTC.

This clonotype was seen many times. This chain connects TRBV30 to TRBJ2-1; D uncertain. The CDR3 contains 11 residues. Germline-derived CDR1 and CDR2 are GTSNPN and SVGIG (reference sequence). Trimming stripped 2 bases from V and 8 bases from J, with 7 bases between. The CDR3 DNA reads TGTGCCTGGAGTCGAAACCATGAGCAGTTCTTC. It specifies CAWSRNHEQFF.